The 16 T cell receptor beta chains below were found in one sample sequenced in a study of blood T cell repertoires in COVID-19. The repertoire was sequenced with immunoSEQ multiplex PCR; TCRdb's copy has only in-frame clones and lacks some. The sample has tens of thousands of clones; about 86% are singletons. Material for sequencing was peripheral blood. The origin of the receptors is a woman of 80 years or more with acute or convalescent COVID-19.

This chain joins TRBV1 and TRBJ1-4. TRBV1 corresponds to a pseudogene. The CDR3 spans 16 residues. Written as DNA, the CDR3 is TGCACCAGCAGCCACCCCAGCGGTGAGTTAAGCGAAAAACTGTTTTTT. Amino acids: CTSSHPSGELSEKLFF.

This clone was detected only a few times. CDR3 nucleotides: TGCGCCAGTGGGACAGGGTTTCCTGGGGCCAACGTCCTGACTTTC. Its protein product is CASGTGFPGANVLTF. The chain recombines TRBV5-1 with TRBJ2-6; the match to TRBD1 covers 9 bases. The CDR3 length is 15 residues. The V and J ends lost 8 bases and 2 bases, in that order; junction bases with no gene match: 5. Per the germline V gene, CDR1 is SGHRS and CDR2 is YFSETQ.

The rearrangement links TRBV7-9 to TRBJ1-1; TRBD1 might be the D (5 bases). Trimming cost V 0 bases and J 0 bases, with 11 bases left between them. This CDR3 is built from 16 residues. Germline CDR1 SEHNR, CDR2 FQNEAQ (reference sequence). DNA of the CDR3: TGTGCCAGCAGCTTAGCCCCCGGACACTTGAACACTGAAGCTTTCTTT. It translates to CASSLAPGHLNTEAFF.

This chain connects TRBV19 to TRBJ2-3; D may be TRBD2 (6 bases). Trimming removed 3 bases at V and 5 bases at J, with 15 bases between. This CDR3 contains 15 residues. The V gene's germline CDR1 is LNHDA and CDR2 SQIVND (reference sequence). CDR3 sequence (DNA): TGTGCCAGTAGTATGACTAGTAATGTCGGAGATACGCAGTATTTT. Translated: CASSMTSNVGDTQYF.

The rearrangement uses TRBV5-1 and TRBJ2-3; 10 bases map to TRBD2. Germline loops: CDR1 SGHRS, CDR2 YFSETQ. This CDR3 spans 16 amino acids. The V segment lost 4 bases and the J segment 1 base; nucleotides outside the gene matches: 6. This CDR3 is CASSTRLAGRTDTQYF. CDR3 nucleotides: TGCGCCAGCAGCACCAGACTAGCGGGTCGCACAGATACGCAGTATTTT.

This clone occurred once. The chain has TRBV27 and TRBJ1-4; TRBD1 matches at 7 bases. Trimming removed 0 bases from V and 10 bases from J; junction bases left unmatched: 5. Germline assignment: CDR1 MNHEY and CDR2 SMNVEV (reference sequence). There are 14 residues in the CDR3. CDR3 sequence reads: CASSLSTGLGKLFF. The CDR3 DNA reads TGTGCCAGCAGTTTATCGACAGGGTTGGGAAAACTGTTTTTT. Combining the CDR3 with reference TRBV27 and TRBJ1-4 gives the whole variable domain EAQVTQNPRYLITVTGKKLTVTCSQNMNHEYMSWYRQDPGLGLRQIYYSMNVEVTDKGDVPEGYKVSRKEKRNFPLILESPSPNQTSLYFCASSLSTGLGKLFFGSGTQLSVL.

V and J are TRBV7-9 and TRBJ1-1; the D gene is possibly TRBD1 (5 bases). There are 14 residues in the CDR3. Germline CDR1 reads SEHNR; CDR2 reads FQNEAQ (reference sequence). The V end was cut by 3 bases, the J end by 1 base, with 9 bases between. CDR3 DNA sequence: TGTGCCAGCAGCTTTGTCAGGGCGAACACTGAAGCTTTCTTT. Translating gives CASSFVRANTEAFF.

The V call is TRBV6-6, the J call TRBJ1-6; perhaps TRBD1 as D (5 bases). V was cut by 7 bases and J by 8 bases, with 9 bases left in between. This CDR3 is 12 amino acids long. Germline CDR1 is MNHNY and CDR2 is SVGAGI (reference sequence). The CDR3 sequence is CASKGGDSPLHF. CDR3 DNA: TGTGCCAGCAAAGGAGGGGATTCACCCCTCCACTTT.

V is TRBV7-6 and J is TRBJ1-1, with D perhaps matching TRBD1 (5 bases). V was pared by 1 base and J by 1 base, with 10 bases between. In germline, CDR1 is SGHVS, CDR2 FNYEAQ. The CDR3 is 15 residues long. CDR3 in DNA: TGTGCCAGCAGCTTAGGTCAGGGCCCGAACACTGAAGCTTTCTTT. Amino acids: CASSLGQGPNTEAFF.

The chain links TRBV27 to TRBJ1-2; TRBD1 is a possible D gene (5 bases). Germline assignment: CDR1 MNHEY and CDR2 SMNVEV (reference sequence). The ends were cut back, 4 bases at V and 0 bases at J, with 24 bases in the middle. The CDR3 runs to 19 residues. CDR3 sequence (DNA): TGTGCCAGCAGTTCCCAACCCGGTCGGCAGGGCCTAGCTAACTATGGCTACACCTTC. Its protein is CASSSQPGRQGLANYGYTF.

The chain links TRBV5-1 to TRBJ1-1; TRBD1 is a possible D gene (6 bases). This CDR3 contains 13 residues. V dropped 3 bases and J dropped 4 bases, with 10 bases sitting between them. Germline loops: CDR1 SGHRS, CDR2 YFSETQ. The CDR3 DNA follows: TGCGCCAGCAGCTCTCAGGGGCTCACTGAAGCTTTCTTT. Its translation: CASSSQGLTEAFF.

This chain connects TRBV5-5 to TRBJ1-5; 11 nucleotides line up with TRBD1. Germline CDR1 reads SGHKS; CDR2 reads YYEKEE (reference sequence). J was trimmed by 5 bases and V by 3 bases; bases with no gene match: 4. The CDR3 is 15 amino acids. The DNA of the CDR3 is TGTGCCAGCAGCTCGGGGGGACAGGGGGATCAGCCCCAGCATTTT. Its protein product is CASSSGGQGDQPQHF.

This clone appeared once. This sample also contains other DNA sequences that code for the same CDR3. The V and J genes are TRBV6-5 and TRBJ1-1, with TRBD1 identical over 9 bases. Germline CDR1 reads MNHEY; CDR2 reads SVGAGI. Trimming removed 5 bases from V and 4 bases from J; junction bases left unmatched: 5. CDR3 length: 14 amino acids. CDR3 nucleotides: TGTGCCAGCAGTAGAAGACAGGGGGGCACTGAAGCTTTCTTT. It specifies CASSRRQGGTEAFF.

This clone has only one observation. The V call is TRBV9, the J call TRBJ1-2; the D is unclear. The CDR3 has 13 residues. The V end was cut by 4 bases, the J end by 8 bases, with 15 bases between. Germline loops: CDR1 SGDLS, CDR2 YYNGEE. DNA for the CDR3: TGTGCCAGCAGCCCCCCATCAGCGCGGGGCTACACCTTC. The encoded protein is CASSPPSARGYTF.

The chain carries TRBV3-1 (or the pseudogene TRBV3-2) and TRBJ1-2; 9 positions agree with TRBD1. In germline, CDR1 is LGHDT, CDR2 YNNKEL (reference sequence). CDR3 length equals 17 residues. V lost 0 bases and J lost 4; bases outside the gene matches: 9. The CDR3 here is CASSQDMDRGKGYGYTF. The CDR3 nucleotides read TGTGCCAGCAGCCAAGATATGGACAGGGGAAAAGGCTATGGCTACACCTTC.

The rearrangement uses TRBV24-1 and TRBJ1-2, with 8 positions matching TRBD1. CDR1 and CDR2 (germline): KGHDR, SFDVKD. CDR3 length: 14 amino acids. The J segment lost 13 bases and the V segment lost 2 bases, leaving 11 bases of the junction unmatched. The CDR3 region has the DNA TGTGCCACCAGTGATTCAAGGACAGGGCCTTCCGTCACCTTC. It specifies CATSDSRTGPSVTF.